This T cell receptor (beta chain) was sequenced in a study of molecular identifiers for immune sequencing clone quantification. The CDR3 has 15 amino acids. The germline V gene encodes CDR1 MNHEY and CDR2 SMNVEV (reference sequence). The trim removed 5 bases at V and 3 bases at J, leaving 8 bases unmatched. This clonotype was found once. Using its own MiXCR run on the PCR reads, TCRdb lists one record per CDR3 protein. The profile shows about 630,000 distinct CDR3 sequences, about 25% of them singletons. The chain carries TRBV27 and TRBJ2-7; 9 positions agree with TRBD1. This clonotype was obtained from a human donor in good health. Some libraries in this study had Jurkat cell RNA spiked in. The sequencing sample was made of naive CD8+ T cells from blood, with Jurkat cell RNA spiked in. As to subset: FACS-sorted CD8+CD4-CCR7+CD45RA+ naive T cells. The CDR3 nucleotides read TGTGCCAGCAGTATCCCGGGACAGGGATTCTACGAGCAGTACTTC. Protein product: CASSIPGQGFYEQYF.